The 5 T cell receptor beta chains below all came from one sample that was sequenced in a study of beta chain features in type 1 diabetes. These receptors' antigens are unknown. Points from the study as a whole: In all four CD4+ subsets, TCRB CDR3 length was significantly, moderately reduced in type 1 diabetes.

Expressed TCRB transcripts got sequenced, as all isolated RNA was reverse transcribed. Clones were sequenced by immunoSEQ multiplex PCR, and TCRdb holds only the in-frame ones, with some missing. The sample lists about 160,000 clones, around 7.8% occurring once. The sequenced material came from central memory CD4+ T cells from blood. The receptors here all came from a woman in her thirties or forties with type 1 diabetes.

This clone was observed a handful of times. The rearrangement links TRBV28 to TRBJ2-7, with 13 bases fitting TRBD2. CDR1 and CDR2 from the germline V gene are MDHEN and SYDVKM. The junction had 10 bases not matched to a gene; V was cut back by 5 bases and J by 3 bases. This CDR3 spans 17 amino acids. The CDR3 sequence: CASSTTRGTSGIYEQYF. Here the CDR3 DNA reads TGTGCCAGCAGTACAACTCGGGGGACTAGCGGGATCTACGAGCAGTACTTC.

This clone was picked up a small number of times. The CDR3, as DNA: TGTGCCAGCAGCTTTGACACAGGAGCCTATGGCTACACCTTC. This gives the protein CASSFDTGAYGYTF. The chain links TRBV7-2 to TRBJ1-2; D might be TRBD1 (5 bases). Germline CDR1 and CDR2: SGHTA and FQGNSA. V dropped 3 bases and J dropped 4 bases, with 12 bases sitting between them. The CDR3 extends over 14 amino acids.

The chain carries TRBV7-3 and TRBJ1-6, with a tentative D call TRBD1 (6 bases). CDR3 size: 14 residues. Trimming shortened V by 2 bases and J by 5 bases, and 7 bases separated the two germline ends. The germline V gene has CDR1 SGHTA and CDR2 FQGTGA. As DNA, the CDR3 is TGTGCCAGCAGCTTAGGGGGCGATAATTCACCCCTCCACTTT. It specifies CASSLGGDNSPLHF.

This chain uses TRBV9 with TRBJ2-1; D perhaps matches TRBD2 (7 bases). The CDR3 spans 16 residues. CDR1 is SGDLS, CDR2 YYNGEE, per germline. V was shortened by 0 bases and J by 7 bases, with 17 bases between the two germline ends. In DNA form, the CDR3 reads TGTGCCAGCAGCGTAGTGGGGGGGCCCTCTCGTAATGAGCAGTTCTTC. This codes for CASSVVGGPSRNEQFF.

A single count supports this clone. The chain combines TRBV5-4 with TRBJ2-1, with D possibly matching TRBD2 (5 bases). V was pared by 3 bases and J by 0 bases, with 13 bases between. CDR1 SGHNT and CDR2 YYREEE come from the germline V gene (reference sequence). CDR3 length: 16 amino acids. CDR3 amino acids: CASSSPLARSYNEQFF. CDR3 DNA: TGTGCCAGCAGCTCCCCCCTAGCTCGCTCCTACAATGAGCAGTTCTTC.